The sample holds many counts of the clone carrying this TCR beta chain. Its antigen is unidentified. Between the trimmed V and J ends, which lost 3 bases and 6 bases, there was a span of 6 bases. The germline V gene has CDR1 MNHNS and CDR2 SASEGT. The length of the CDR3 is 12 residues. Template material for amplifying TCR beta CDR3 regions consisted of RNA transcripts. The HTBI primer set drove a first-round RT-PCR of the TCR CDR3. TCRdb called the multiplex PCR reads again in MiXCR, with one record for every CDR3 protein. The sample holds 650,000 to 750,000 distinct CDR3 sequences, around 15% seen once. These data are taken from a study of T cells in Graves' hyperthyroidism and ophthalmopathy. Findings and limits, study-wide: Most expanded thyroid clonotypes above 0.001 also appeared in blood.

This TCR was recovered from a woman younger than 35 with Graves' hyperthyroidism. The sample was blood. V and J are TRBV6-1 and TRBJ2-1; D gene ambiguous. The CDR3 protein is CASSDRSNEQFF. CDR3 bases: TGTGCCAGCAGTGACCGTTCCAATGAGCAGTTCTTC.